The rows below give T cell receptor beta chains drawn from one sample of a study of post-analysis software for immune sequencing data. MiXCR was run by TCRdb on the PCR reads, yielding one entry per CDR3 protein. Among about 260,000 distinct CDR3 sequences listed, 30% to 45% were seen once. Sequenced input: blood. The origin of the receptors is a girl aged 10 to 17 with multiple sclerosis. Each CDR3 is given with its conserved first and last residue. Clone size appears in some rows only: once, few, many, or a class for an expanded clone.

TRBV20-1,many,TRBJ2-3,CSASSLARSSTDTQYF
TRBV6-5,.,TRBJ1-5,CASSTQGCSNQPQHF
TRBV12-3/TRBV12-4,.,.,CASTRDRGRFRETQYF
TRBV5-1,many,TRBJ1-4,CASSSNSATNEKLFF
TRBV7-9,.,TRBJ1-6,CASILGSGDSPLHF
TRBV2,few,TRBJ1-1,CASRGQGGTEAFF
TRBV29-1,many,TRBJ2-1,CSVEAGPSLNEQFF
TRBV12-3/TRBV12-4,many,TRBJ2-1,CASSLTRWEQFF
TRBV5-1,many,TRBJ1-4,CASSPGQGAGNEKLFF
TRBV20-1,.,TRBJ1-1,CSARGLGHRNTEAFF
TRBV7-2,.,TRBJ1-2,CASSPTGGRGYTF
TRBV20-1,few,TRBJ2-1,CSGRGSGLSSYNEQFF
TRBV3-1,.,TRBJ2-3,CASSQDRRLAGGRSDTQYF
TRBV5-1,many,TRBJ2-5,CASSFRASQETQYF
TRBV7-2,.,TRBJ2-5,CASSSGRYETQYF
TRBV2,few,TRBJ1-1,CASSEVRTGGTEAFF
TRBV15,.,TRBJ1-6,CATSTWRRINTPLHF
TRBV28,.,TRBJ2-2,CASSSGQGDTGELFF
TRBV7-9,.,TRBJ1-2,CASTIVEGSQDGYTF
TRBV29-1,few,TRBJ1-2,CSVGVSSYGYTF
TRBV27,many,TRBJ1-1,CASSSRARAEAFF
TRBV19,.,TRBJ2-6,CASSTGSSGANVRTF
TRBV5-1,.,TRBJ1-6,CASSIRTPGSPLHF
TRBV10-3,.,TRBJ1-5,CAISDIREVGSLQPQHF
TRBV6-6,.,TRBJ2-2,CASGQGATGELFF
TRBV4-1,many,TRBJ2-5,CASSPDLAGVPQYF
TRBV7-9,.,TRBJ1-2,CASSATGGRFGYTF